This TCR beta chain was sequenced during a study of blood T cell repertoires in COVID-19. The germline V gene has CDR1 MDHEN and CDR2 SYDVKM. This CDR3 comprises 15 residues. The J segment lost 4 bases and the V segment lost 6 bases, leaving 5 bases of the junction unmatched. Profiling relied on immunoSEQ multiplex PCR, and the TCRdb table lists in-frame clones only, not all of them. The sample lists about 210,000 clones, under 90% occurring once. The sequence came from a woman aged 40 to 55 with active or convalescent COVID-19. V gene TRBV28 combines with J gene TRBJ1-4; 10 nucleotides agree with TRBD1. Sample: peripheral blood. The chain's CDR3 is CASSPRDRGNEKLFF. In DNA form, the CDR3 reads TGTGCCAGCAGCCCCCGGGACAGGGGTAATGAAAAACTGTTTTTT.